This T cell receptor (beta chain) was captured in a study of T cell responses to AZD1222 COVID-19 vaccine. In the study overall: Timing groups of about 4 and about 12 weeks for second doses were pooled. General study results and limits: Donors were largely white British and mainly female; clonal diversity was possibly underestimated.

As concerns this clone: Its antigen is unknown.

V gave up 2 bases and J gave up 2 bases; unmatched junction bases: 4. This CDR3 has 16 residues. The germline CDR1 and CDR2 sequences are SGHTA and FQGTGA. The method was immunoSEQ multiplex PCR; TCRdb's version includes in-frame clones alone and lacks a portion of them. The table shows 100,000 to 150,000 clones, with 70% to 90% occurring only once. The chain uses TRBV7-3 and TRBJ2-2, with 8 bases aligning to TRBD2. The sequences come from peripheral blood, collected on day 0 of AZD1222 vaccination. The sequence came from an adult in good health. The CDR3 coding sequence is TGTGCCAGCAGCTTAGGCGGGGGGCTTAACACCGGGGAGCTGTTTTTT. It specifies CASSLGGGLNTGELFF. Filled out from reference TRBV7-3 and TRBJ2-2, the complete variable domain reads GAGVSQTPSNKVTEKGKYVELRCDPISGHTALYWYRQSLGQGPEFLIYFQGTGAADDSGLPNDRFFAVRPEGSVSTLKIQRTERGDSAVYLCASSLGGGLNTGELFFGEGSRLTVL.